The clone carrying this T cell receptor beta chain was detected only once. These data originate in a study of blood T cell repertoires in COVID-19. The wider study: There were acute and convalescent COVID-19 samples, and they came from the United States, Italy and Spain. Nucleic acid was either cDNA or gDNA, and it came from T cells, B-cell-depleted T cells, or PBMCs.

In the authors' workflow: The authors estimated nucleated cell counts from reference gene primer amplification. Some clones are missing from TCRdb's copy, which holds only in-frame ones; the method was immunoSEQ multiplex PCR. That table furnishes V, J and clone size, whereas the DNA furnished D and trimming. The sample has approximately 270,000 clones; nearly 90% are singletons. The CDR3 has 15 residues. V dropped 5 bases and J dropped 0 bases, with 10 bases sitting between them. CDR1 and CDR2 from the germline V gene are SGHTA and FQGTGA. The source material was peripheral blood. This sequence originates from a man in his late teens or twenties with active or convalescent COVID-19. This chain uses TRBV7-3 with TRBJ2-2, with a weak D call TRBD2 (5 bases). Written as DNA, the CDR3 is TGTGCCAGCAGCCGGGGAGATACGAACACCGGGGAGCTGTTTTTT. Translation gives CASSRGDTNTGELFF. The entire variable domain, with the rest obtained from reference TRBV7-3 and TRBJ2-2, is as follows: GAGVSQTPSNKVTEKGKYVELRCDPISGHTALYWYRQSLGQGPEFLIYFQGTGAADDSGLPNDRFFAVRPEGSVSTLKIQRTERGDSAVYLCASSRGDTNTGELFFGEGSRLTVL.